This T cell receptor beta chain was profiled in a study of response to subunit inactivated influenza vaccine. The study's findings and limits: Seasonal influenza vaccination, on each occasion, was suggested by the authors to recruit few new T cells.

A remark on this clonotype: The antigen is undetermined.

TCRdb ran MiXCR on the RT-PCR reads and lists one entry per CDR3 protein. The sample consists of around 790,000 distinct CDR3 sequences, 21% of them appearing once. In germline, CDR1 is SGHAT, CDR2 FQDESV (reference sequence). The V segment lost 5 bases and the J segment 8 bases; nucleotides outside the gene matches: 10. The CDR3 sequence is 15 residues long. The source of this sequence is a man over 45 who received an inactivated influenza vaccine. V is TRBV11-1 and J is TRBJ2-1; 9 positions agree with TRBD2. Source: PBMCs from blood, taken 4 to 6 days after vaccination. This CDR3 is CASSPASGMVHEQFF. CDR3 coding DNA: TGTGCCAGCAGCCCTGCTAGCGGGATGGTCCATGAGCAGTTCTTC. Based on the CDR3 plus reference TRBV11-1 and TRBJ2-1, the full variable domain is EAEVAQSPRYKITEKSQAVAFWCDPISGHATLYWYRQILGQGPELLVQFQDESVVDDSQLPKDRFSAERLKGVDSTLKIQPAELGDSAMYLCASSPASGMVHEQFFGPGTRLTVL.